Below, 30 T cell receptor beta chains from the same sample are listed, as sequenced in a study of T-cell reconstitution after alpha-beta-depleted transplantation in children. Molecular barcoding with unique molecular identifiers was used for the TCRbeta library. TCRdb analysed the PCR reads with MiXCR anew, one entry per CDR3 protein. The repertoire includes roughly 500,000 distinct CDR3 sequences, approximately 30% of them detected once, and 2% to 3% sits in the top ten. Sample: PBMCs from the stem cell graft donor, taken from the stem cell graft. The receptors originated from a human donor who donated a stem cell graft to a child with aplastic anemia.

J is TRBJ2-1 and V is TRBV24-1; D unclear. Trimming removed 5 bases at V and 10 bases at J, with 11 bases between. The CDR3 runs 12 residues. Germline CDR1 and CDR2: KGHDR and SFDVKD. CDR3 sequence: CATSVSTGEQFF. CDR3 nucleotides: TGTGCCACCAGTGTCTCGACCGGGGAGCAGTTCTTC.

The chain combines TRBV5-4 with TRBJ2-1, with 8 bases identical to TRBD2. V dropped 1 base and J dropped 4; count of bases not matched to a gene: 10. Germline V lookup: CDR1 SGHNT, CDR2 YYREEE (reference sequence). CDR3 length: 17 amino acids. The CDR3 nucleotides read TGTGCCAGCAGCTTGTATACCGGACTAGCCTCTTACAATGAGCAGTTCTTC. Its protein product is CASSLYTGLASYNEQFF.

Ten or more counts support this clonotype. The CDR3 nucleotides read TGCAGTGCTAGAGGGACCGGGACCGGAGTTGGCTACACCTTC. Protein sequence: CSARGTGTGVGYTF. V is TRBV20-1 and J is TRBJ1-2, with D perhaps matching TRBD1 (5 bases). CDR3 length equals 14 residues. Trimming stripped 1 base from V and 7 bases from J, with 16 bases between. Germline CDR1 reads DFQATT; CDR2 reads SNEGSKA (reference sequence).

V gene TRBV7-2 combines with J gene TRBJ2-5, with 12 nucleotides matching TRBD2. V was clipped by 5 bases and J by 4 bases; unmatched bases: 8. Germline V lookup: CDR1 SGHTA, CDR2 FQGNSA. The CDR3 spans 16 residues. This CDR3 is CASSRRLAGEAETQYF. For the CDR3, the DNA is TGTGCCAGCAGCCGCCGACTAGCGGGAGAGGCAGAGACCCAGTACTTC. The whole variable domain, remainder taken from reference TRBV7-2 and TRBJ2-5, is GAGVSQSPSNKVTEKGKDVELRCDPISGHTALYWYRQSLGQGLEFLIYFQGNSAPDKSGLPSDRFSAERTGGSVSTLTIQRTQQEDSAVYLCASSRRLAGEAETQYFGPGTRLLVL.

This clonotype was observed at least ten times. This chain links TRBV20-1 with TRBJ2-5, with 9 bases that match TRBD1. This CDR3 is built from 13 residues. Trimming removed 5 bases from V and 5 bases from J; junction bases left unmatched: 6. Germline V gene lookup returns CDR1 DFQATT and CDR2 SNEGSKA (reference sequence). This CDR3 reads CSAVQGAGETQYF. In nucleotides, the CDR3 is TGCAGTGCTGTACAGGGGGCGGGTGAGACCCAGTACTTC.

This sequence joins TRBV5-1 and TRBJ1-1; 8 bases align to TRBD1. From germline, CDR1 is SGHRS and CDR2 YFSETQ. The CDR3 runs 14 residues. V lost 10 bases, J lost 4 bases, and 12 bases stayed unmatched. The CDR3: CASSFNGQGTEAFF. For the CDR3, the DNA is TGCGCCTCCTCTTTTAATGGACAGGGCACTGAAGCTTTCTTT.

This clonotype came up a few times. CDR3 region: CASSFMTAGGTEAFF. DNA for the CDR3: TGTGCCAGCAGCTTCATGACAGCCGGGGGCACTGAAGCTTTCTTT. V gene TRBV5-5 combines with J gene TRBJ1-1, with a possible D match to TRBD1 (5 bases). Trimming removed 2 bases at V and 4 bases at J, with 15 bases between. The germline V gene encodes CDR1 SGHKS and CDR2 YYEKEE (reference sequence). CDR3 length: 15 amino acids.

This clonotype was counted a few times. The genes are TRBV30 and TRBJ2-4; TRBD2 agrees at 9 bases. CDR1 is GTSNPN and CDR2 is SVGIG in the germline V gene (reference sequence). The CDR3 spans 15 residues. V shed 3 bases, J shed 2 bases, and the junction held 5 bases outside the gene matches. The CDR3 bases are TGTGCCTGGAGAAGTAGCGGGAGATCCAAAAACATTCAGTACTTC. Protein product: CAWRSSGRSKNIQYF.

The gene calls are TRBV7-2 and TRBJ2-2, with TRBD2 as a possible D gene (6 bases). V lost 2 bases, J lost 1 base, and 11 bases lay in between. There are 16 residues in the CDR3. CDR1 is SGHTA, CDR2 FQGNSA, per germline. The CDR3 sequence is CASSLRRGRNTGELFF. The CDR3 DNA reads as TGTGCCAGCAGCTTAAGGAGGGGCAGGAACACCGGGGAGCTGTTTTTT.

There are a few counts of this clonotype. The rearrangement links TRBV29-1 to TRBJ2-1; possibly TRBD2 for D (6 bases). Germline-derived CDR1 and CDR2 are SQVTM and ANQGSEA. V lost 7 bases to trimming and J lost 7 bases, with 20 bases between them. The CDR3 contains 14 residues. The CDR3 nucleotides read TGCAGCGCCCGATCCGGGAGCCCGGCAAATGAGCAGTTCTTC. Protein: CSARSGSPANEQFF.

CDR3 protein: CSVYGRARNEQFF. For the CDR3, the DNA is TGCAGCGTTTACGGGAGGGCCCGGAATGAGCAGTTCTTC. The chain combines TRBV29-1 with TRBJ2-1, with 8 bases lining up with TRBD2. Germline V gene lookup returns CDR1 SQVTM and CDR2 ANQGSEA. The CDR3 consists of 13 residues. The V segment lost 5 bases and the J segment 7 bases; nucleotides outside the gene matches: 7.

This clonotype was counted between two and nine times. This chain joins TRBV20-1 and TRBJ1-2; D may be TRBD1 (5 bases). Trimming shortened V by 4 bases and J by 7 bases, and 10 bases separated the two germline ends. The length of the CDR3 is 11 residues. The germline CDR1 and CDR2 sequences are DFQATT and SNEGSKA (reference sequence). The CDR3 loop is CSAMDTAGYTF. The DNA of the CDR3 is TGCAGTGCTATGGACACGGCTGGCTACACCTTC.

This chain uses TRBV27 with TRBJ1-2, with D unresolved. Germline V CDR1 and CDR2: MNHEY, SMNVEV (reference sequence). Trimming took off 2 bases at V and 5 bases at J, with 15 bases between the two ends. CDR3 size: 15 residues. The CDR3 is CASSLGSGFRYGYTF. The DNA of the CDR3 is TGTGCCAGCAGTTTAGGATCCGGGTTTAGATATGGCTACACCTTC.

This clonotype was seen more than once but under ten times. The CDR3 bases are TGCAGTGCTAGAGATTCGGGGACCCCATACGGGGGCACAGATACGCAGTATTTT. This sequence encodes CSARDSGTPYGGTDTQYF. The chain links TRBV20-1 to TRBJ2-3, with D perhaps given as TRBD1 or TRBD2 (5 bases each). V lost 0 bases and J 1 base, leaving 20 bases between the germline ends. The germline CDR1 and CDR2 sequences are DFQATT and SNEGSKA (reference sequence). CDR3 length: 18 residues.

The genes are TRBV6-1 and TRBJ2-7, with 7 positions matching TRBD1. Germline V gives CDR1 MNHNS, CDR2 SASEGT. The CDR3 extends over 16 amino acids. J gave up 0 bases and V 4 bases, and 9 bases lay outside the gene matches. CDR3 residues: CASSGGTAQTSYEQYF. CDR3 sequence (DNA): TGTGCCAGCAGTGGGGGGACAGCCCAAACCTCCTACGAGCAGTACTTC.

This clonotype showed up just a few times. The V and J genes are TRBV10-3 and TRBJ1-1; 9 bases map to TRBD1. The CDR3 has 16 amino acids. With V trimmed by 0 bases and J by 1 base, 3 bases remained unmatched. Germline CDR1 reads ENHRY; CDR2 reads SYGVKD. The DNA for the CDR3 is TGTGCCATCAGTGAGTCGCCGACAGGGGGGAACACTGAAGCTTTCTTT. It yields the protein CAISESPTGGNTEAFF.

This rearrangement joins TRBV18 to TRBJ1-6; D remains unclear. The CDR3 covers 15 residues. Germline-derived CDR1 and CDR2 are KGHSH and LQKENI. V was pared by 0 bases and J by 7 bases, with 10 bases between. The CDR3 sequence is CASSPPHLVNSPLHF. As DNA, the CDR3 is TGTGCCAGCTCACCACCTCACCTGGTAAATTCACCCCTCCACTTT.

This clonotype was found many times. This chain uses TRBV7-2 with TRBJ2-1; TRBD2 matches at 14 bases. The ends lost 5 bases at V and 2 bases at J; junction bases unmatched: 11. CDR3 length: 19 amino acids. Per the germline V gene, CDR1 is SGHTA and CDR2 is FQGNSA. CDR3 in amino acids: CASSRVGTSGSSAYNEQFF. In DNA, the CDR3 is TGTGCCAGCAGCCGGGTAGGGACTAGCGGGAGTTCCGCCTACAATGAGCAGTTCTTC.

The V call is TRBV7-2, the J call TRBJ1-5, with a possible D match to TRBD1 (6 bases). The germline V gene has CDR1 SGHTA and CDR2 FQGNSA. The CDR3 sequence is 13 residues long. V lost 5 bases and J lost 4, with 9 bases in between. The CDR3: CASSATGNQPQHF. Written as DNA, the CDR3 is TGTGCCAGCAGCGCCACAGGGAATCAGCCCCAGCATTTT. Filled out from reference TRBV7-2 and TRBJ1-5, the complete variable domain reads GAGVSQSPSNKVTEKGKDVELRCDPISGHTALYWYRQSLGQGLEFLIYFQGNSAPDKSGLPSDRFSAERTGGSVSTLTIQRTQQEDSAVYLCASSATGNQPQHFGDGTRLSIL.

This chain links TRBV11-3 with TRBJ2-5; 7 positions match TRBD2. Germline CDR1 and CDR2: SGHNT and YENEEA. The CDR3 contains 16 residues. Trimming at V came to 1 base and at J to 3 bases, leaving 8 bases not matched to a gene. For the CDR3, the DNA is TGTGCCAGCAGCTTAGTCCCTAGCGGAAGGAAAGAGACCCAGTACTTC. Translated: CASSLVPSGRKETQYF.

The chain is built from TRBV12-3 or TRBV12-4 and TRBJ1-5; 7 positions match TRBD1. The trim removed 7 bases at V and 3 bases at J, leaving 6 bases unmatched. This CDR3 is built from 14 residues. In DNA, the CDR3 is TGTGCCAGCACCTCTGGACAGGACAATCAGCCCCAGCATTTT. The encoded protein is CASTSGQDNQPQHF.

The J gene is TRBJ2-1, the V gene TRBV19; D may be TRBD2 (5 bases). V lost 6 bases and J lost 0, with 12 bases in between. CDR3 size: 15 residues. Germline V gene lookup returns CDR1 LNHDA and CDR2 SQIVND (reference sequence). This CDR3 is CASRPGGISYNEQFF. CDR3 nucleotides: TGTGCCAGTAGGCCCGGAGGAATCTCCTACAATGAGCAGTTCTTC.

The sample holds a few counts of this clonotype. The chain joins TRBV5-5 to TRBJ2-1; D may be TRBD1 (5 bases). The CDR3 covers 15 residues. V was trimmed by 0 bases and J by 8 bases, leaving 15 bases between them. Germline V gene lookup returns CDR1 SGHKS and CDR2 YYEKEE (reference sequence). CDR3: CASSLEIGRAHEQFF. The CDR3 coding sequence is TGTGCCAGCAGCTTGGAGATAGGCAGGGCCCATGAGCAGTTCTTC.

This chain uses TRBV29-1 with TRBJ1-1, with a tentative D call TRBD1 (5 bases). V lost 2 bases to trimming and J lost 8 bases, with 21 bases between them. The V gene's germline CDR1 is SQVTM and CDR2 ANQGSEA. The CDR3 has 15 amino acids. This chain's CDR3 is CSVEFGIAAGNEAFF. CDR3 DNA sequence: TGCAGCGTTGAATTTGGAATAGCGGCAGGGAACGAAGCTTTCTTT.

CDR3 protein: CATSDSHQPQHF. For the CDR3, the DNA is TGTGCCACCAGTGATTCGCATCAGCCCCAGCATTTT. The gene calls are TRBV24-1 and TRBJ1-5; D is undetermined. V was shortened by 2 bases and J by 5 bases, with 3 bases between the two germline ends. CDR3 size: 12 residues. Germline V gene data show CDR1 as KGHDR and CDR2 as SFDVKD.

This clonotype has more than one count but fewer than ten. J is TRBJ2-1 and V is TRBV12-3 or TRBV12-4; TRBD1 matches 8 bases. J gave up 5 bases and V 3 bases, and 6 bases lay outside the gene matches. The CDR3 has 15 amino acids. CDR3 coding DNA: TGTGCCAGCAGTTTTGGACAGGGTGAAGACAATGAGCAGTTCTTC. Protein: CASSFGQGEDNEQFF.

This clonotype was detected only a few times. This rearrangement joins TRBV27 to TRBJ2-3; 9 bases fit TRBD2. CDR3 size: 15 residues. Germline V lookup: CDR1 MNHEY, CDR2 SMNVEV (reference sequence). V shed 1 base and J 3 bases; nucleotides not matched to a gene: 2. CDR3 nucleotide sequence: TGTGCCAGCAGTTTATGGGGACTAGCAACAGATACGCAGTATTTT. It codes for CASSLWGLATDTQYF.

V and J are TRBV20-1 and TRBJ2-7; a possible D gene is TRBD1 (6 bases). The CDR3 consists of 12 residues. Germline CDR1 and CDR2: DFQATT and SNEGSKA (reference sequence). With 6 bases removed from V and 3 bases from J, the gap between germline ends came to 12 bases. CDR3 DNA sequence: TGCAGTGCCGCGGACAGCCACTACGAGCAGTACGTC. Translation gives CSAADSHYEQYV.

In this sample, this clonotype turned up a few times. The chain is built from TRBV9 and TRBJ2-1, with D uncertain. The CDR3 is made up of 16 amino acids. The germline CDR1 and CDR2 sequences are SGDLS and YYNGEE. Trimming took 0 bases from V and 0 from J, leaving 10 bases between them. The chain's CDR3 is CASSVVAESSYNEQFF. The CDR3 DNA reads TGTGCCAGCAGCGTAGTGGCGGAGAGCTCCTACAATGAGCAGTTCTTC.

J is TRBJ2-2 and V is TRBV11-2; D unresolved. The germline V gene encodes CDR1 SGHAT and CDR2 FQNNGV. V was cut by 0 bases and J by 6 bases, with 14 bases left in between. The length of the CDR3 is 16 residues. The DNA for the CDR3 is TGTGCCAGCAGCTTAGATTATTTTCGTGGGGCCGGGGAGCTGTTTTTT. This encodes CASSLDYFRGAGELFF.